These 2 T cell receptor beta chains originate from one sample sequenced in a study of CD8+ T cells in alopecia areata. Researchers gathered lesional scalp punch biopsies and peripheral blood from patients with alopecia areata. Extracted RNA was reverse transcribed, and the resulting cDNA served as sequencing template. Libraries were prepared by immunoSEQ multiplex PCR; TCRdb keeps only in-frame clonotypes and omits some of them. The table has more than 11,000 clones, about 50% seen once. Specimen: skin, collected at week 0. The origin of the receptors is a human donor with alopecia areata.

The gene calls are TRBV7-3 and TRBJ2-1; 7 bases align to TRBD2. V shed 0 bases, J shed 10 bases, and the junction held 9 bases outside the gene matches. The CDR3 length is 15 residues. Germline V CDR1 and CDR2: SGHTA, FQGTGA. CDR3 coding DNA: TGTGCCAGCAGCTTAACCCTAGCGGCCATCGGGGAGCAGTTCTTC. Translation: CASSLTLAAIGEQFF.

This clone was detected only once. The gene calls are TRBV29-1 and TRBJ2-5; 12 nucleotides align to TRBD2. Germline CDR1 is SQVTM and CDR2 is ANQGSEA. V was clipped by 5 bases and J by 5 bases; unmatched bases: 9. The CDR3 has 15 amino acids. CDR3 residues: CSVSTSGGPGETQYF. Written as DNA, the CDR3 is TGCAGCGTTTCGACTAGCGGGGGCCCAGGGGAGACCCAGTACTTC.